The clone carrying this T cell receptor (beta chain) is medium-sized by share. CDR3 size: 17 residues. Germline V gives CDR1 SGHTA, CDR2 FQGTGA. V shed 5 bases, J shed 4 bases, and the junction held 16 bases outside the gene matches. The data stem from a study of T cell clonotyping in hematopoietic cell transplantation. The data were produced by immunoSEQ multiplex PCR, yet TCRdb's version contains in-frame clones alone and is incomplete. Counted here are 9,500 to 11,000 clones, about half occurring once; the ten biggest clones make up 8.5%. This sequence was found in a male patient aged 50 to 60 who had an allogeneic stem cell transplant from an unrelated donor, so the T cells may come from the graft donor. Some clones in this sample may be carry-over from other donors' samples. This sample comprised PBMCs, obtained 30 days after allogeneic stem cell transplant. The rearrangement links TRBV7-3 to TRBJ1-2, with 7 bases that match TRBD1. This CDR3 reads CASSPTDRAAGIYGYTF. The CDR3 nucleotides are TGTGCCAGCAGCCCAACCGACAGGGCGGCAGGGATCTATGGCTACACCTTC.